The 29 T cell receptor beta chains reported below all come from one sample, sequenced in a study of T cells in Graves' hyperthyroidism and ophthalmopathy. Amplified TCR beta CDR3 regions derived from RNA transcripts. HTBI primers were used for first-round RT-PCR of the TCR CDR3. TCRdb ran MiXCR on the multiplex PCR reads and lists one entry per CDR3 protein. The sample contains about 500,000 distinct CDR3 sequences, over 15% of which appear only once. What was sequenced was blood. These receptors were taken from a young woman with Graves' hyperthyroidism.

This clonotype was seen a few times. The chain carries TRBV20-1 and TRBJ1-4; D call uncertain. V lost 4 bases and J lost 5, with 11 bases in between. The CDR3 runs 13 residues. Germline CDR1 DFQATT, CDR2 SNEGSKA (reference sequence). As DNA, the CDR3 is TGCAGTGCTACCCCGGAACCCAATGAAAAACTGTTTTTT. It yields the protein CSATPEPNEKLFF.

In its sample, this clonotype was seen many times. The chain uses TRBV28 and TRBJ2-5; D perhaps matches TRBD1 (5 bases). The V gene's germline CDR1 is MDHEN and CDR2 SYDVKM. The CDR3 runs 14 residues. Trimming pared 3 bases from V and 0 bases from J, leaving 8 bases between. CDR3 loop: CASSFRGYQETQYF. The CDR3 coding sequence is TGTGCCAGCAGTTTTAGGGGCTACCAAGAGACCCAGTACTTC.

The V gene is TRBV2, the J gene TRBJ1-4, with 8 bases aligning to TRBD1. Germline CDR1 SNHLY, CDR2 FYNNEI. Trimming removed 4 bases from V and 7 bases from J; junction bases left unmatched: 11. CDR3 length: 16 amino acids. The CDR3 region is CASSGAPRGQGEKLFF. The CDR3 coding sequence is TGTGCCAGCAGTGGGGCACCCAGGGGGCAAGGTGAAAAACTGTTTTTT. Based on the CDR3 plus reference TRBV2 and TRBJ1-4, the full variable domain is EPEVTQTPSHQVTQMGQEVILRCVPISNHLYFYWYRQILGQKVEFLVSFYNNEISEKSEIFDDQFSVERPDGSNFTLKIRSTKLEDSAMYFCASSGAPRGQGEKLFFGSGTQLSVL.

Concerning this clonotype itself: This may come from a read error, since a much larger clone is one base off. The chain carries TRBV6-5 and TRBJ2-5, with D unresolved. The germline V and J ends were trimmed by 0 bases and 4 bases, with 6 bases remaining between them. The CDR3 spans 13 residues. In germline, CDR1 is MNHEY, CDR2 SVGAGI. The CDR3 loop reads CASSYSPAETQYF. In DNA form, the CDR3 reads TGTGCCAGCAGTTACTCACCTGCAGAGACCCAGTACTTC.

A remark on this clonotype: A much larger clone lies a single base off, so this may be a read error. V usage is TRBV2 and J usage is TRBJ2-5; no firm D call. This CDR3 spans 10 amino acids. From germline, CDR1 is SNHLY and CDR2 FYNNEI. The CDR3 DNA sequence: TGTGCCAGCAGTGAGATCGCGGTCAACTTC. Translation gives CASSEIAVNF. Full variable domain (rest looked up from reference TRBV2 and TRBJ2-5): EPEVTQTPSHQVTQMGQEVILRCVPISNHLYFYWYRQILGQKVEFLVSFYNNEISEKSEIFDDQFSVERPDGSNFTLKIRSTKLEDSAMYFCASSEIAVNFGPGTRLLVL.

The chain employs TRBV28 and TRBJ1-2, with 7 bases fitting TRBD1. The V gene's germline CDR1 is MDHEN and CDR2 SYDVKM. V was pared by 6 bases and J by 3 bases, with 13 bases of the junction left unmatched. The CDR3 runs to 16 residues. CDR3 protein: CASSVGQDSFYYGYTF. The CDR3 coding sequence is TGTGCCAGCAGCGTCGGACAGGACTCATTTTACTATGGCTACACCTTC.

To note about this clonotype: The junction departs from the called germline gene at one end, perhaps through a read error. The gene calls are TRBV5-6 and TRBJ2-7; 7 positions match TRBD1. The V gene's germline CDR1 is SGHDT and CDR2 YYEEEE. The CDR3 length is 15 residues. The CDR3 DNA sequence: TGTACCAGCAGCTCAGCCTCCAGGGGGAACTACGAGCGGTACTTC. It codes for CTSSSASRGNYERYF.

This clonotype was observed a few times. The chain combines TRBV20-1 with TRBJ2-2; D ambiguous. The V end lost 1 base, the J end lost 3 bases, and 6 bases lay between the germline ends. The length of the CDR3 is 13 residues. Germline V CDR1 and CDR2: DFQATT, SNEGSKA (reference sequence). The CDR3 region has the DNA TGCAGTGCTAGAGTGCCAGACACCGGGGAGCTGTTTTTT. Protein product: CSARVPDTGELFF.

This clonotype was seen ten or more times. This chain joins TRBV2 and TRBJ2-3, with D unresolved. The CDR3 covers 14 residues. V was pared by 4 bases and J by 4 bases, with 12 bases between. CDR1 and CDR2 (germline): SNHLY, FYNNEI. As DNA, the CDR3 is TGTGCCAGCAGTGGAGCTCTGGGGTCAGATACGCAGTATTTT. The encoded protein is CASSGALGSDTQYF.

V gene TRBV18 combines with J gene TRBJ1-1; weak D call: TRBD1 (6 bases). V was cut by 3 bases and J by 3 bases, with 14 bases left in between. The CDR3 is 15 residues long. Germline V gene sequence: CDR1 KGHSH, CDR2 LQKENI. This CDR3 is CASSPNRVGDTEAFF. CDR3 DNA: TGTGCCAGCTCACCCAACAGGGTCGGCGACACTGAAGCTTTCTTT.

V and J are TRBV7-6 and TRBJ2-7, with 9 bases identical to TRBD2. The germline V gene encodes CDR1 SGHVS and CDR2 FNYEAQ. The CDR3 has 17 amino acids. Germline trimming cut 3 bases from V and 4 bases from J; bases unmatched to any gene: 13. The CDR3 region is CASSFESREGRPYEQYF. CDR3 DNA sequence: TGTGCCAGCAGCTTCGAGTCGCGGGAGGGCCGGCCGTACGAGCAGTACTTC. The full variable domain, rest sourced from reference TRBV7-6 and TRBJ2-7, is GAGVSQSPRYKVTKRGQDVALRCDPISGHVSLYWYRQALGQGPEFLTYFNYEAQQDKSGLPNDRFSAERPEGSISTLTIQRTEQRDSAMYRCASSFESREGRPYEQYFGPGTRLTVT.

This clonotype appeared many times. This sequence joins TRBV30 and TRBJ1-2, with no clear D. Trimming cost V 4 bases and J 6 bases, with 0 bases left between them. The CDR3 length is 8 residues. Looked up from germline, CDR1 is GTSNPN and CDR2 is SVGIG (reference sequence). The CDR3 spells CAWNGYTF. The CDR3 bases are TGTGCCTGGAATGGCTACACCTTC.

In its sample, this clonotype was seen many times. V is TRBV5-1 and J is TRBJ1-2; possibly TRBD1 for D (5 bases). The CDR3 extends over 13 amino acids. Germline V gene lookup returns CDR1 SGHRS and CDR2 YFSETQ. The V end lost 4 bases, the J end lost 2 bases, and 9 bases lay between the germline ends. In DNA, the CDR3 is TGCGCCAGCAGCCCCGACAGCAACTATGGCTACACCTTC. This gives the protein CASSPDSNYGYTF.

V is TRBV24-1 and J is TRBJ1-3; D is undetermined. Germline V gene sequence: CDR1 KGHDR, CDR2 SFDVKD. Trimming left V 12 bases short and J 8 bases short, with 31 bases between. CDR3 length: 17 residues. In DNA form, the CDR3 reads TGTGCCGCCCGGGCCTCAGGTTTTGTCGTAAGAAGAGACACCATATATTTT. Protein: CAARASGFVVRRDTIYF.

The rearrangement joins TRBV4-1 to TRBJ2-7, with TRBD1 matching over 11 bases. This CDR3 comprises 16 residues. Germline V lookup: CDR1 MGHRA, CDR2 YSYEKL. The junction had 6 bases not matched to a gene; V was cut back by 0 bases and J by 5 bases. This CDR3 is CASSQEVGQGANEQYF. The CDR3 nucleotides read TGCGCCAGCAGCCAAGAGGTAGGACAGGGGGCCAACGAGCAGTACTTC.

This clonotype appeared many times. The V call is TRBV6-1, the J call TRBJ1-1, with no clear D. CDR1 MNHNS and CDR2 SASEGT come from the germline V gene. The CDR3 has 13 residues. Trimming left V 1 base short and J 2 bases short, with 5 bases between. CDR3: CASSEDANTEAFF. The CDR3 nucleotides are TGTGCCAGCAGTGAAGACGCCAACACTGAAGCTTTCTTT.

This clonotype was picked up many times. The chain links TRBV12-3 or TRBV12-4 to TRBJ2-1; D is perhaps TRBD2 (5 bases). V was trimmed by 5 bases and J by 10 bases, leaving 12 bases between them. The length of the CDR3 is 12 residues. The CDR3 DNA follows: TGTGCCAGCAGTATCCGGACTGAGGAGCAGTTCTTC. Translation: CASSIRTEEQFF.

The chain uses TRBV3-1 and TRBJ2-3; D gene ambiguous. The V gene's germline CDR1 is LGHDT and CDR2 YNNKEL (reference sequence). This CDR3 has 15 residues. V lost 0 bases and J 2 bases, leaving 9 bases between the germline ends. The CDR3 DNA follows: TGTGCCAGCAGCCAAGAAGTGTTAGACACAGATACGCAGTATTTT. Translated: CASSQEVLDTDTQYF.

This clonotype was seen repeatedly, ten times or more. This chain joins TRBV18 and TRBJ1-2; no clear D gene. This CDR3 is built from 15 residues. V lost 2 bases and J 4 bases, leaving 14 bases between the germline ends. CDR1 and CDR2 from the germline V gene are KGHSH and LQKENI. The CDR3 bases are TGTGCCAGCTCACCAAGCCAAGGAGCGGGCTATGGCTACACCTTC. Translated: CASSPSQGAGYGYTF.

This clonotype was seen at least ten times. V and J are TRBV20-1 and TRBJ2-3; 10 bases line up with TRBD2. The CDR3 extends over 14 amino acids. Looked up from germline, CDR1 is DFQATT and CDR2 is SNEGSKA (reference sequence). Trimming cost V 2 bases and J 8 bases; bases outside gene matches: 7. CDR3 protein: CSARKLAGPATQYF. The CDR3 nucleotides are TGCAGTGCTAGAAAACTAGCGGGGCCCGCTACGCAGTATTTT.

The rearrangement links TRBV15 to TRBJ1-3; 7 bases agree with TRBD1. This CDR3 is 16 amino acids long. The V gene's germline CDR1 is LNHNV and CDR2 YYDKDF (reference sequence). Trimming removed 6 bases from V and 4 bases from J; junction bases left unmatched: 12. In DNA form, the CDR3 reads TGTGCCACCAGTCCGACCCCCGGGACAGCCGGAAACACCATATATTTT. The encoded protein is CATSPTPGTAGNTIYF.

This clonotype was observed a few times. The V gene is TRBV29-1, the J gene TRBJ2-1; D possibly corresponds to TRBD2 (6 bases). Germline V lookup: CDR1 SQVTM, CDR2 ANQGSEA. V was shortened by 0 bases and J by 7 bases, with 16 bases between the two germline ends. There are 15 residues in the CDR3. CDR3 residues: CSVEEEGMMTNEQFF. As DNA, the CDR3 is TGCAGCGTTGAAGAGGAGGGTATGATGACGAATGAGCAGTTCTTC.

This clonotype has ten or more counts. CDR3 sequence: CASPVPRPPNYGYTF. As DNA, the CDR3 is TGTGCCAGCCCAGTCCCCAGGCCCCCTAACTATGGCTACACCTTC. The chain combines TRBV11-3 with TRBJ1-2; D remains unclear. Germline V gene data show CDR1 as SGHNT and CDR2 as YENEEA. Trimming left V 8 bases short and J 0 bases short, with 16 bases between. The length of the CDR3 is 15 residues.

This clonotype has just a few counts. V usage is TRBV5-1 and J usage is TRBJ1-4, with a tentative D call TRBD1 (6 bases). The CDR3 runs to 15 residues. Germline CDR1 reads SGHRS; CDR2 reads YFSETQ. The V and J ends lost 1 base and 6 bases respectively, with 13 bases between them. CDR3: CASSLRGDTHEKLFF. CDR3 coding DNA: TGCGCCAGCAGCTTGCGAGGGGACACACATGAAAAACTGTTTTTT.

The chain couples TRBV5-6 to TRBJ2-7; 9 bases are a match to TRBD1. Per germline, CDR1 SGHDT and CDR2 YYEEEE. The CDR3 runs 15 residues. With V trimmed by 5 bases and J by 2 bases, 8 bases remained unmatched. The CDR3 bases are TGTGCCAGCAGGGATCACAGGGGGCTGACCTACGAGCAGTACTTC. It codes for CASRDHRGLTYEQYF. Complete variable domain (other parts from reference TRBV5-6 and TRBJ2-7): DAGVTQSPTHLIKTRGQQVTLRCSPKSGHDTVSWYQQALGQGPQFIFQYYEEEERQRGNFPDRFSGHQFPNYSSELNVNALLLGDSALYLCASRDHRGLTYEQYFGPGTRLTVT.

CDR3 DNA: TGTGCCAGCAGCCAAGGGACAGGATGGGCCTACGAGCAGTACTTC. Translation: CASSQGTGWAYEQYF. This chain links TRBV3-1 with TRBJ2-7; TRBD1 agrees at 7 bases. Germline V gives CDR1 LGHDT, CDR2 YNNKEL (reference sequence). The length of the CDR3 is 15 residues. V lost 1 base to trimming and J lost 2 bases; unmatched junction nucleotides: 5.

There are many counts of this clonotype. The CDR3 is CASSLGLNTDTQYF. The CDR3 DNA is TGTGCCAGCAGCTTAGGACTTAACACAGATACGCAGTATTTT. The chain is built from TRBV7-2 and TRBJ2-3; D remains ambiguous. Germline CDR1 and CDR2: SGHTA and FQGNSA. The V end was cut by 1 base, the J end by 2 bases, with 7 bases between. This CDR3 has 14 residues.

This clonotype showed up just a few times. This rearrangement joins TRBV25-1 to TRBJ1-2; D ambiguous. Germline V gene lookup returns CDR1 MGHDK and CDR2 SYGVNS. The CDR3 covers 13 residues. The ends were cut back, 4 bases at V and 3 bases at J, with 9 bases in the middle. CDR3 coding DNA: TGTGCCAGCAGTGGCCCCCTAGACTATGGCTACACCTTC. It yields the protein CASSGPLDYGYTF.

The chain recombines TRBV4-3 with TRBJ1-2; D uncertain. V lost 0 bases and J lost 1, with 12 bases in between. The germline V gene has CDR1 LGHNA and CDR2 YSLEER. CDR3 size: 16 residues. CDR3 coding DNA: TGCGCCAGCAGCCAAGATTTTGAGTTTCTTAACTATGGCTACACCTTC. Translating it yields CASSQDFEFLNYGYTF.